This T cell receptor (beta chain) was recovered during a study of cytomegalovirus exposure and HLA in healthy donors. This PCR relied on a set of 60 Vbeta primers and 13 Jbeta primers. Clones were read by immunoSEQ multiplex PCR, and TCRdb kept only the in-frame ones, dropping some. The sample lists about 140,000 clones; approximately 78% were seen once. CDR1 DFQATT and CDR2 SNEGSKA come from the germline V gene (reference sequence). The CDR3 is 10 residues long. The V and J ends lost 3 bases and 8 bases respectively, with 7 bases between them. This clone was recorded a few times. Its antigen remains unidentified. Study-wide findings and caveats: A later analysis linked a missense DCLRE1C variant to TCR beta V- and J-gene trimming. Diagnosis of cytomegalovirus status made by the classifier reportedly showed high specificity and sensitivity. Associated with HLA alleles at 0.05 false discovery rate in a later analysis were 16,951 TCR beta sequences. Within the data, a cluster of highly shared sequence variants was likely a sequencing artifact.

This TCR was sampled from a man in his late teens or twenties in good health and CMV-seropositive. This chain links TRBV20-1 with TRBJ1-1; possible D gene TRBD1, 5 bases. The sequenced sample was PBMCs. CDR3 coding DNA: TGCAGTGCTAGTCGGGGGGAAGCTTTCTTT. Its protein product is CSASRGEAFF.